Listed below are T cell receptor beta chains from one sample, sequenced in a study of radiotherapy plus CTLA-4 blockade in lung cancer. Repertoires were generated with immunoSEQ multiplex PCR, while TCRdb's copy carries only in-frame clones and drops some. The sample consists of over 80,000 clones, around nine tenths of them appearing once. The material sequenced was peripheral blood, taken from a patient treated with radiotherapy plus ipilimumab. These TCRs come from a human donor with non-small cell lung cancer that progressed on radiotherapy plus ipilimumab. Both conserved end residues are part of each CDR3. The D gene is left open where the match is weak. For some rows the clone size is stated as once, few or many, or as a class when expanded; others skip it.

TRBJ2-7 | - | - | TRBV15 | TGTGTCACCAGCAGAGATCTGCTGCCGGAGCAGTACTTC | CVTSRDLLPEQYF
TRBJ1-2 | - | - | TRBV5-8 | TGTGCCAGCAGCTTGCCCCTCGCTATGCCCCGGGACTATGGCTACACCTTC | CASSLPLAMPRDYGYTF
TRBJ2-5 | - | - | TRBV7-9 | TGTGCCAGCAGCTACTGGCTGGGGCCTCCCCAAGAGACCCAGTACTTC | CASSYWLGPPQETQYF
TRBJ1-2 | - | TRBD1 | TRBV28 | TGTGCCAGCAGTGATCCGGGACAGGGGGCGCGAGGCTACACCTTC | CASSDPGQGARGYTF
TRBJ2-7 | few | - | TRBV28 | TGTGCCAGCAGCTGGGTAGGGAGCGGATACGAGCAGTACTTC | CASSWVGSGYEQYF
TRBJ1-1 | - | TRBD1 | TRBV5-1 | TGCGCCAGCAGCTTGGAACAGGGGGGTTCTGAAGCTTTCTTT | CASSLEQGGSEAFF
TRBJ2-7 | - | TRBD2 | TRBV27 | TGTGCCAGCAGTTGGGGGCTAGCGGGAGGGGAGCAGTACTTC | CASSWGLAGGEQYF
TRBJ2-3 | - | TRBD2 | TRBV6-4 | TGTGCCAGCAGTGTATCCCCCACTAGCGGGGGGACAGATACGCAGTATTTT | CASSVSPTSGGTDTQYF
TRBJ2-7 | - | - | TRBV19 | TGTGCCAGTAAGAACTTCCCAAGCTCCTACGAGCAGTACTTC | CASKNFPSSYEQYF
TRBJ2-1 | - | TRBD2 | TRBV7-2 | TGTGCCAGCAGCCCGGAAGGGACTAGGGCGAAGAGGGAGCAGTTCTTC | CASSPEGTRAKREQFF
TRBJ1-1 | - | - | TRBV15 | TGTGCCACCAGCGGAACGTGGGGCACTGAAGCTTTCTTT | CATSGTWGTEAFF
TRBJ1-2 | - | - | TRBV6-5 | TGTGCCAGCAGTAAACAGCTTAACTATGGCTACACCTTC | CASSKQLNYGYTF
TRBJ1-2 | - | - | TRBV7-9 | TGTGCCAGCAGCTTAGCCACAGGGAATGGCTACACCTTC | CASSLATGNGYTF